This T cell receptor (beta chain) was obtained from a study of blood T cells in healthy people across ages. The germline gives CDR1 LGHNT, CDR2 FRNRAP. This CDR3 comprises 15 residues. Trimming took off 0 bases at V and 5 bases at J, with 11 bases between the two ends. Alongside a J-beta primer mix, a sample-barcoded 5' primer served in a second PCR lasting about 6 to 11 cycles. Via MiXCR, TCRdb re-called the 5' RACE reads, giving one row per CDR3 protein. The sample consists of about 1.6 million distinct CDR3 sequences, roughly a third of them appearing once. A single count supports this clonotype. The specimen sequenced was blood. The rearrangement uses TRBV12-5 and TRBJ2-1, with D tentatively TRBD1 (6 bases). This sequence originates from a woman aged 25 to 39 in good health. The CDR3, as DNA: TGTGCTAGTGGTTTGGTACAGGGACGCCACAATGAGCAGTTCTTC. The encoded protein is CASGLVQGRHNEQFF. Full variable domain (rest looked up from reference TRBV12-5 and TRBJ2-1): DARVTQTPRHKVTEMGQEVTMRCQPILGHNTVFWYRQTMMQGLELLAYFRNRAPLDDSGMPKDRFSAEMPDATLATLKIQPSEPRDSAVYFCASGLVQGRHNEQFFGPGTRLTVL.